These 32 T cell receptor beta chains originate from one sample sequenced in a study of blood T cell repertoires in COVID-19 (dated by TCRdb to 2020 to 2022). The library was made by the immunoSEQ multiplex PCR assay. TCRdb re-hosts the immuneACCESS table, in-frame sequences only. Its copies lack some clones; in the studies checked, an unresolved V gene accounts for under half of them, and the cause for the rest is not known. The sample table contains approximately 500,000 clones; only one count was recorded for 85% to 90% of them. 7.8% of the sample is in the top ten clones. Sequenced: peripheral blood. These receptor sequences come from a woman aged 50 to 60 with COVID-19, enrolled during active disease.

This chain uses TRBV6-5 with TRBJ1-1; maybe TRBD1 (5 bases). The germline V gene has CDR1 MNHEY and CDR2 SVGAGI. V lost 7 bases to trimming and J lost 1 base, with 16 bases between them. The CDR3 totals 15 residues. The CDR3 here is CASKVGGRENTEAFF. The CDR3 DNA reads TGTGCCAGCAAGGTCGGGGGGAGGGAGAACACTGAAGCTTTCTTT.

The genes are TRBV14 and TRBJ1-2; D call uncertain. V was cut by 4 bases and J by 2 bases, with 8 bases left in between. CDR3 size: 13 residues. CDR1 SGHDN and CDR2 FVKESK come from the germline V gene. The CDR3 sequence: CASSPGVNYGYTF. The CDR3 DNA reads as TGTGCCAGCAGCCCCGGGGTCAACTATGGCTACACCTTC.

The chain combines TRBV24-1 with TRBJ2-3; 7 nucleotides line up with TRBD2. In germline, CDR1 is KGHDR, CDR2 SFDVKD. J was trimmed by 13 bases and V by 1 base; bases with no gene match: 7. This CDR3 spans 13 amino acids. This CDR3 reads CATSDFRAGREYF. In DNA, the CDR3 is TGTGCCACCAGTGATTTTAGGGCAGGGAGGGAGTATTTT.

This chain uses TRBV6-5 with TRBJ1-4; TRBD1 is a possible D gene (5 bases). This CDR3 contains 13 residues. V dropped 10 bases and J dropped 8 bases, with 17 bases sitting between them. Germline V CDR1 and CDR2: MNHEY, SVGAGI. CDR3 coding DNA: TGTGCCACTCTTAAGGGGTTTCAGGAAAAACTGTTTTTT. It yields the protein CATLKGFQEKLFF.

The DNA of the CDR3 is TGTGCTAGTGGTTTGGTAGGGTCAATTGGAGGACCTCCAGATACGCAGTATTTT. Encoded protein: CASGLVGSIGGPPDTQYF. V usage is TRBV12-5 and J usage is TRBJ2-3, with a tentative D call TRBD2 (5 bases). V was clipped by 0 bases and J by 4 bases, with 20 bases between them. CDR3 length: 18 amino acids. Germline CDR1 and CDR2: LGHNT and FRNRAP.

The V and J genes are TRBV10-3 and TRBJ1-6; D might be TRBD1 (6 bases). The CDR3 extends over 14 amino acids. V dropped 6 bases and J dropped 7 bases, with 13 bases sitting between them. The germline CDR1 and CDR2 sequences are ENHRY and SYGVKD. CDR3 loop: CAIRDTGSNSPLHF. The DNA of the CDR3 is TGTGCCATCAGAGATACAGGGTCCAATTCACCCCTCCACTTT.

The V call is TRBV5-6, the J call TRBJ2-2; D might be TRBD2 (6 bases). Germline loops: CDR1 SGHDT, CDR2 YYEEEE. Trimming shortened V by 3 bases and J by 7 bases, and 16 bases separated the two germline ends. The CDR3 is 15 residues long. CDR3 residues: CASSSPEGLGGELFF. The CDR3 DNA reads as TGTGCCAGCAGCTCCCCGGAGGGGCTCGGCGGGGAGCTGTTTTTT.

This chain joins TRBV5-4 and TRBJ1-1, with 7 bases that match TRBD1. Germline assignment: CDR1 SGHNT and CDR2 YYREEE (reference sequence). This CDR3 contains 14 residues. The V gene end was trimmed by 4 bases and the J gene end by 7 bases; junction bases not matched to a gene: 10. In DNA form, the CDR3 reads TGTGCCAGCAGCCCCTTGGACAGGTATTATGAAGCTTTCTTT. Its translation is CASSPLDRYYEAFF.

This chain joins TRBV6-1 and TRBJ1-4; tentatively, D is TRBD1 (6 bases). This CDR3 is built from 13 residues. Germline values: CDR1 MNHNS, CDR2 SASEGT. The V gene lost 2 bases and the J gene lost 8 bases, with 9 bases spanning the gap. The CDR3, as DNA: TGTGCCAGCAGTGAATGGACAGAGGAAAAACTGTTTTTT. Translation: CASSEWTEEKLFF.

V is TRBV3-1 (or the pseudogene TRBV3-2) and J is TRBJ1-1; D is perhaps TRBD1 (5 bases). V was clipped by 3 bases and J by 4 bases, with 9 bases between them. The CDR3 is 13 amino acids. Germline V gives CDR1 LGHDT, CDR2 YNNKEL (reference sequence). The CDR3 DNA follows: TGTGCCAGCAGCCATGGGGGGAGCACTGAAGCTTTCTTT. Translated, it gives CASSHGGSTEAFF.

The V call is TRBV28, the J call TRBJ1-1, with 11 bases matching TRBD1. The V gene end was trimmed by 5 bases and the J gene end by 3 bases; junction bases not matched to a gene: 5. This CDR3 has 15 residues. CDR1 MDHEN and CDR2 SYDVKM come from the germline V gene. This CDR3 reads CASSGTGGRYTEAFF. For the CDR3, the DNA is TGTGCCAGCAGTGGGACAGGGGGAAGGTACACTGAAGCTTTCTTT. The full variable domain, with the rest looked up from reference TRBV28 and TRBJ1-1, is DVKVTQSSRYLVKRTGEKVFLECVQDMDHENMFWYRQDPGLGLRLIYFSYDVKMKEKGDIPEGYSVSREKKERFSLILESASTNQTSMYLCASSGTGGRYTEAFFGQGTRLTVV.

Here the CDR3 reads CASSEAPPTLAGGLSEQFF. The CDR3 DNA follows: TGTGCCAGCAGTGAAGCCCCTCCTACCCTAGCGGGCGGACTTAGTGAGCAGTTCTTC. V usage is TRBV6-1 and J usage is TRBJ2-1; TRBD2 matches 8 bases. Looked up from germline, CDR1 is MNHNS and CDR2 is SASEGT. V dropped 0 bases and J dropped 9; count of bases not matched to a gene: 19. This CDR3 comprises 19 residues.

The J gene is TRBJ1-2, the V gene TRBV4-2, with D maybe TRBD1 (5 bases). The CDR3 spans 15 residues. Trimming stripped 0 bases from V and 3 bases from J, with 11 bases between. Germline CDR1 and CDR2: LGHNA and YNFKEQ. The CDR3 here is CASSQDSDRDYGYTF. The DNA for the CDR3 is TGTGCCAGCAGCCAAGATTCCGACAGAGACTATGGCTACACCTTC.

The chain carries TRBV19 and TRBJ2-2, with TRBD2 matching 8 bases. The CDR3 contains 16 residues. The germline V gene encodes CDR1 LNHDA and CDR2 SQIVND (reference sequence). V shed 5 bases, J shed 5 bases, and the junction held 10 bases outside the gene matches. The CDR3 sequence: CASSSPRGDRTGELFF. DNA for the CDR3: TGTGCCAGTAGTTCCCCGCGGGGGGATAGAACCGGGGAGCTGTTTTTT.

The chain has TRBV24-1 and TRBJ1-4; D remains unclear. V gave up 4 bases and J gave up 4 bases, with 6 bases separating them. Germline loops: CDR1 KGHDR, CDR2 SFDVKD. The CDR3 sequence is 13 residues long. The CDR3 is CATSERSNEKLFF. In nucleotides, the CDR3 is TGTGCCACCAGTGAGAGAAGTAATGAAAAACTGTTTTTT.

The chain joins TRBV24-1 to TRBJ2-3; maybe TRBD1 (5 bases). Germline V gene sequence: CDR1 KGHDR, CDR2 SFDVKD. Between the trimmed V and J ends, which lost 3 bases and 4 bases, there was a span of 16 bases. This CDR3 contains 16 residues. CDR3 in amino acids: CATSDLSQGYADTQYF. CDR3 DNA: TGTGCCACCAGTGATCTTTCTCAGGGATATGCAGATACGCAGTATTTT.

The chain uses TRBV30 and TRBJ1-5; D gene unclear. From germline, CDR1 is GTSNPN and CDR2 SVGIG (reference sequence). The V gene lost 0 bases and the J gene lost 5 bases, with 11 bases spanning the gap. The CDR3 consists of 14 residues. DNA for the CDR3: TGTGCCTGGAGTGTACTAGGGTTTGATCAGCCCCAGCATTTT. This gives the protein CAWSVLGFDQPQHF.

This chain joins TRBV7-8 and TRBJ2-7; 7 bases line up with TRBD1. Germline V gives CDR1 SGHVS, CDR2 FQNEAQ. The V gene end was trimmed by 5 bases and the J gene end by 3 bases; junction bases not matched to a gene: 4. CDR3 length equals 13 residues. The CDR3 coding sequence is TGTGCCAGCAGCGAGGACAGGAACTACGAGCAGTACTTC. Its protein is CASSEDRNYEQYF.

CDR3 protein: CASSLLKAGGYGYTF. CDR3 bases: TGTGCCAGCAGCCTTCTGAAAGCGGGGGGCTATGGCTACACCTTC. The chain has TRBV9 and TRBJ1-2, with D perhaps TRBD1 (5 bases). Deletions cut 4 bases from V and 4 bases from J, with 17 bases between. The CDR3 length is 15 residues. Looked up from germline, CDR1 is SGDLS and CDR2 is YYNGEE.

The chain employs TRBV10-3 and TRBJ2-6; possibly TRBD1 for D (6 bases). V dropped 3 bases and J dropped 4 bases, with 13 bases sitting between them. Germline loops: CDR1 ENHRY, CDR2 SYGVKD. The CDR3 has 16 amino acids. The CDR3, as DNA: TGTGCCATCAGTGATCCACAGGGAGCCGGGGCCAACGTCCTGACTTTC. The encoded protein is CAISDPQGAGANVLTF.

This clone turned up a few times. The rearrangement uses TRBV11-2 and TRBJ1-5, with a weak D call TRBD1 (6 bases). The germline V gene has CDR1 SGHAT and CDR2 FQNNGV. V was pared by 6 bases and J by 0 bases, with 12 bases between. The CDR3 spans 15 residues. This CDR3 is CASRSGVNSNQPQHF. The CDR3, as DNA: TGTGCCAGCAGATCAGGGGTAAATAGCAATCAGCCCCAGCATTTT.

The chain combines TRBV27 with TRBJ1-2; 7 bases are a match to TRBD1. CDR1 and CDR2 from the germline V gene are MNHEY and SMNVEV (reference sequence). The CDR3 contains 14 residues. The trim removed 6 bases at V and 5 bases at J, leaving 9 bases unmatched. This CDR3 is CASRPTGVQYGYTF. The CDR3 DNA follows: TGTGCCAGCAGGCCCACAGGGGTCCAATATGGCTACACCTTC.

The chain couples TRBV5-1 to TRBJ1-1, with 8 bases identical to TRBD1. The CDR3 runs 15 residues. The trim removed 4 bases at V and 4 bases at J, leaving 9 bases unmatched. Per the germline V gene, CDR1 is SGHRS and CDR2 is YFSETQ. CDR3 nucleotide sequence: TGCGCCAGCAGCGGACAGGGTGAGTTTACCACTGAAGCTTTCTTT. Its protein is CASSGQGEFTTEAFF.

This chain uses TRBV7-9 with TRBJ2-6; TRBD1 matches at 8 bases. This CDR3 has 16 amino acids. The junction had 3 bases not matched to a gene; V was cut back by 3 bases and J by 2 bases. Germline loops: CDR1 SEHNR, CDR2 FQNEAQ (reference sequence). CDR3 DNA sequence: TGTGCCAGCAGCTTGGCCAGGGGGCCTGGGGCCAACGTCCTGACTTTC. Protein: CASSLARGPGANVLTF.

This chain uses TRBV10-3 with TRBJ1-3; 9 bases fit TRBD1. The CDR3 is 16 amino acids. Germline V lookup: CDR1 ENHRY, CDR2 SYGVKD. Trimming cost V 3 bases and J 4 bases; bases outside gene matches: 7. This CDR3 is CAISDSGTGIGNTIYF. The CDR3 nucleotides are TGTGCCATCAGTGATTCCGGGACAGGGATCGGAAACACCATATATTTT.

The rearrangement links TRBV3-1 (or the pseudogene TRBV3-2) to TRBJ2-3, with a tentative D call TRBD1 (5 bases). Trimming removed 1 base at V and 0 bases at J, with 17 bases between. The CDR3 extends over 18 amino acids. From germline, CDR1 is LGHDT and CDR2 YNNKEL (reference sequence). The CDR3 here is CASSQGPRQQVSTDTQYF. The CDR3 nucleotides are TGTGCCAGCAGCCAAGGGCCTCGACAGCAAGTCAGCACAGATACGCAGTATTTT.

The chain employs TRBV5-1 and TRBJ2-1; 10 nucleotides agree with TRBD1. This CDR3 has 16 amino acids. With 0 bases clipped from V and 6 bases from J, the junction kept 6 bases outside the gene matches. CDR1 SGHRS and CDR2 YFSETQ come from the germline V gene. The CDR3 region has the DNA TGCGCCAGCAGCTTGGTGGGGACAGGGGAATTCAATGAGCAGTTCTTC. Protein product: CASSLVGTGEFNEQFF.

The rearrangement joins TRBV11-2 to TRBJ2-7, with D perhaps TRBD1 (5 bases). CDR1 and CDR2 (germline): SGHAT, FQNNGV. The CDR3 is 15 amino acids. Trimming removed 4 bases from V and 3 bases from J, with 16 bases in between. This chain's CDR3 is CASSSRRGRIYEQYF. Here the CDR3 DNA reads TGTGCCAGCAGCTCCCGAAGGGGTCGGATCTACGAGCAGTACTTC.

The chain uses TRBV7-9 and TRBJ2-2; D ambiguous. V was clipped by 0 bases and J by 5 bases, with 7 bases between them. Germline V gene sequence: CDR1 SEHNR, CDR2 FQNEAQ (reference sequence). CDR3 length: 14 amino acids. DNA for the CDR3: TGTGCCAGCAGCTTAGCGTGGCAAACCGGGGAGCTGTTTTTT. Its translation: CASSLAWQTGELFF. Full variable domain (remainder filled in from reference TRBV7-9 and TRBJ2-2): DTGVSQNPRHKITKRGQNVTFRCDPISEHNRLYWYRQTLGQGPEFLTYFQNEAQLEKSRLLSDRFSAERPKGSFSTLEIQRTEQGDSAMYLCASSLAWQTGELFFGEGSRLTVL.

The V gene is TRBV2, the J gene TRBJ1-2; D might be TRBD1 (6 bases). The CDR3 consists of 11 residues. In germline, CDR1 is SNHLY, CDR2 FYNNEI. The ends were cut back, 8 bases at V and 5 bases at J, with 9 bases in the middle. The CDR3 loop is CASEQGYGYTF. The CDR3 DNA is TGTGCCAGCGAGCAGGGGTATGGCTACACCTTC.

This CDR3 reads CASSITGGRTEAFF. CDR3 nucleotides: TGTGCCAGTAGTATAACAGGGGGAAGGACTGAAGCTTTCTTT. J is TRBJ1-1 and V is TRBV19, with 8 bases fitting TRBD1. V lost 2 bases, J lost 5 bases, and 4 bases stayed unmatched. Germline lookup yields CDR1 LNHDA and CDR2 SQIVND (reference sequence). There are 14 residues in the CDR3.

This chain connects TRBV5-1 to TRBJ2-5, with TRBD2 matching over 8 bases. Germline CDR1 and CDR2: SGHRS and YFSETQ. The CDR3 is 15 residues long. V trimming: 4 bases; J trimming: 3 bases; junction bases outside the gene matches: 8. In nucleotides, the CDR3 is TGCGCCAGCAGCCAGTTCGGTAGCGGGAAAGAGACCCAGTACTTC. It encodes CASSQFGSGKETQYF.